Detailed here is one T cell receptor (beta chain). As yet, its antigen is unknown. Drawing of blood for sampling happened at baseline, at cycle 4 day 1, and at cycle 7 day 1. The protocol was immunoSEQ multiplex PCR, while the TCRdb copy is restricted to in-frame clones and leaves out a portion. The sample gives roughly 60,000 clones, approximately 80% of which show up once; 1.9% is in the top ten. This specimen belongs to a study of OX40 agonist ivuxolimab in advanced cancers. On the study more broadly: Mean age about 60 years, range 23 to 79; about 81% male.

V gave up 2 bases and J gave up 6 bases, with 16 bases separating them. CDR1 LGHNA and CDR2 YNFKEQ come from the germline V gene. This CDR3 region has 15 residues. General observations from the study: At 0.1 to 3.0 mg/kg, CD4+ and CD8+ blood T cells expanded clonally by week 6.

The clonotype originates from an adult with an advanced solid tumor such as melanoma, head and neck, liver or kidney cancer. The source material was CD4+ or CD8+ T cells sorted from blood, sampled in a trial of the OX40 agonist ivuxolimab. This chain joins TRBV4-2 and TRBJ1-2; D is uncertain. The CDR3 nucleotides read TGTGCCAGCAGCCAAAGACTCCTCCAGAAGGATGGCTACACCTTC. Protein sequence: CASSQRLLQKDGYTF.